This T cell receptor (beta chain) comes out of a study of a mutant IDH1 vaccine in newly diagnosed glioma. TCRdb's copy holds only in-frame clones and misses some; the assay was immunoSEQ multiplex PCR. The sample shows some 62,000 clones, 80% to 85% of them seen only once. Sample time point: week 47, end of study. Topical imiquimod was applied with each vaccine dose, which held 300 ug of mutant IDH1 20-mer peptide. With respect to this clone: Its antigen remains unknown.

This CDR3 region has 16 residues. Germline CDR1 is SGHRS and CDR2 is YFSETQ. V lost 1 base, J lost 0 bases, and 13 bases lay in between. This TCR came from a man aged 30-40 years with glioma. V gene TRBV5-1 combines with J gene TRBJ1-1; the D gene is possibly TRBD1 (5 bases). This specimen was PBMCs, taken from a glioma patient whose treatment included an IDH1 peptide vaccine. CDR3 coding DNA: TGCGCCAGCAGCTTGCAGGGACCCCCAGTGAACACTGAAGCTTTCTTT. Its translation: CASSLQGPPVNTEAFF.